These 5 T cell receptor beta chains were all obtained from the same sample, sequenced in a study of CD8 T cells in ankylosing spondylitis. Via MiXCR, TCRdb re-called the 5' RACE reads, giving one row per CDR3 protein. The sample consists of over 700,000 distinct CDR3 sequences, 15% to 20% of them appearing once. The study, taken as a whole, reports: Seemingly characteristic of ankylosing spondylitis blood was a TCR beta motif consisting of roughly 8 highly homologous variants.

No antigen is known for these receptors. Source material: blood, either unsorted or a sorted T cell fraction (not recorded which). The receptors derive from a male donor with ankylosing spondylitis.

The table lists this clonotype with a few counts. Here the CDR3 reads CATSRDASQGRTRYNEQFF. The CDR3 region has the DNA TGTGCCACCAGCAGAGATGCGTCGCAGGGGAGGACTAGATACAATGAGCAGTTCTTC. The chain employs TRBV15 and TRBJ2-1, with D tentatively TRBD2 (7 bases). The germline V and J ends were trimmed by 0 bases and 4 bases, with 22 bases remaining between them. Germline CDR1 reads LNHNV; CDR2 reads YYDKDF (reference sequence). The CDR3 sequence is 19 residues long.

This clonotype was seen a handful of times. This sequence joins TRBV5-1 and TRBJ2-1; 7 nucleotides agree with TRBD1. Germline CDR1 is SGHRS and CDR2 is YFSETQ. Trimming at V came to 4 bases and at J to 0 bases, leaving 7 bases not matched to a gene. This CDR3 contains 16 residues. The CDR3 region is CASSGGQRSSYNEQFF. The CDR3 coding sequence is TGCGCCAGCAGCGGGGGACAGAGGAGCTCCTACAATGAGCAGTTCTTC.

This clonotype has more than one count but fewer than ten. The rearrangement joins TRBV4-3 to TRBJ2-1; no definite D call. Germline V gives CDR1 LGHNA, CDR2 YSLEER. V lost 1 base and J 8 bases, leaving 15 bases between the germline ends. The CDR3 is made up of 15 amino acids. The CDR3 DNA reads as TGCGCCAGCAGCCAAGCTTGGGCTGGCTCTCATGAGCAGTTCTTC. Translated: CASSQAWAGSHEQFF.

This clonotype was recorded a few times. V and J are TRBV12-3 or TRBV12-4 and TRBJ2-1; TRBD1 aligns across 8 bases. With 4 bases clipped from V and 3 bases from J, the junction kept 17 bases outside the gene matches. The CDR3 loop spans 19 amino acids. The CDR3 sequence is CASSSSPLDRVIYYNEQFF. For the CDR3, the DNA is TGTGCCAGCAGTTCCTCCCCCTTGGACAGGGTAATATACTACAATGAGCAGTTCTTC.

V is TRBV30 and J is TRBJ1-1; the D gene is possibly TRBD1 (6 bases). Germline assignment: CDR1 GTSNPN and CDR2 SVGIG (reference sequence). CDR3 size: 12 residues. The V end lost 0 bases, the J end lost 12 bases, and 14 bases lay between the germline ends. This chain's CDR3 is CAWSVPGQRPFF. CDR3 DNA: TGTGCCTGGAGTGTACCAGGACAGCGACCTTTCTTT.